Shown below are 5 T cell receptor beta chains from a single sample sequenced in a study of cytomegalovirus exposure and HLA in healthy donors. The PCR was carried out with 60 Vbeta primers and 13 Jbeta primers. Generated by immunoSEQ multiplex PCR, the TCRdb table keeps only in-frame clones and is missing some. The data show fewer than 150,000 clones, roughly 80% seen once. Sequenced input: PBMCs. The receptors were sampled from a man in his forties or fifties in good health and CMV-seronegative.

The CDR3 DNA is TGTGCCATGAGGGGGACAAACGTGAACTTAGCCAAAAACATTCAGTACTTC. It translates to CAMRGTNVNLAKNIQYF. The gene calls are TRBV19 and TRBJ2-4, with D possibly TRBD1 on 6 matching bases. The V end was cut by 10 bases, the J end by 0 bases, with 22 bases between. The germline V gene encodes CDR1 LNHDA and CDR2 SQIVND (reference sequence). There are 17 residues in the CDR3. The full variable domain, in which reference TRBV19 and TRBJ2-4 provide the parts outside the CDR3, is DGGITQSPKYLFRKEGQNVTLSCEQNLNHDAMYWYRQDPGQGLRLIYYSQIVNDFQKGDIAEGYSVSREKKESFPLTVTSAQKNPTAFYLCAMRGTNVNLAKNIQYFGAGTRLSVL.

This sequence joins TRBV7-9 and TRBJ2-5, with 9 bases identical to TRBD2. The J segment lost 13 bases and the V segment lost 4 bases, leaving 19 bases of the junction unmatched. The CDR3 consists of 16 residues. CDR1 SEHNR and CDR2 FQNEAQ come from the germline V gene (reference sequence). The chain's CDR3 is CASSSGTPGLAEIRYF. The CDR3 DNA reads as TGTGCCAGCAGCTCGGGAACCCCGGGACTAGCTGAAATTAGGTACTTC. The full variable domain, its missing parts supplied by reference TRBV7-9 and TRBJ2-5, is DTGVSQNPRHKITKRGQNVTFRCDPISEHNRLYWYRQTLGQGPEFLTYFQNEAQLEKSRLLSDRFSAERPKGSFSTLEIQRTEQGDSAMYLCASSSGTPGLAEIRYFGPGTRLLVL.

This clone was seen only a few times. This chain uses TRBV7-9 with TRBJ2-1; D is uncertain. This CDR3 is built from 13 residues. Deletions cut 5 bases from V and 4 bases from J, with 9 bases between. Germline-derived CDR1 and CDR2 are SEHNR and FQNEAQ (reference sequence). The CDR3 region has the DNA TGTGCCAGCAGCGTACGGTCTTACAATGAGCAGTTCTTC. It codes for CASSVRSYNEQFF. Full variable domain (outside the CDR3, taken from reference TRBV7-9 and TRBJ2-1): DTGVSQNPRHKITKRGQNVTFRCDPISEHNRLYWYRQTLGQGPEFLTYFQNEAQLEKSRLLSDRFSAERPKGSFSTLEIQRTEQGDSAMYLCASSVRSYNEQFFGPGTRLTVL.

This clone was seen more than once but under ten times. The V gene is TRBV30, the J gene TRBJ1-3; 7 bases are a match to TRBD1. This CDR3 is built from 14 residues. Germline trimming cut 4 bases from V and 4 bases from J; bases unmatched to any gene: 7. Per germline, CDR1 GTSNPN and CDR2 SVGIG (reference sequence). The CDR3 nucleotides read TGTGCCTGGACGGAAGTGACAGGGGGAAACACCATATATTTT. It encodes CAWTEVTGGNTIYF. Full variable domain (missing parts from reference TRBV30 and TRBJ1-3): SQTIHQWPATLVQPVGSPLSLECTVEGTSNPNLYWYRQAAGRGLQLLFYSVGIGQISSEVPQNLSASRPQDRQFILSSKKLLLSDSGFYLCAWTEVTGGNTIYFGEGSWLTVV.

The rearrangement uses TRBV27 and TRBJ1-4; 8 bases are a match to TRBD1. The trim removed 5 bases at V and 10 bases at J, leaving 6 bases unmatched. The CDR3 is 13 amino acids. Germline CDR1 and CDR2: MNHEY and SMNVEV (reference sequence). CDR3 protein: CASSDRGEGKLFF. The CDR3, as DNA: TGTGCCAGCAGTGACAGGGGAGAGGGAAAACTGTTTTTT.